Shown below are 20 T cell receptor beta chains from a single sample sequenced in a study of cytomegalovirus exposure and HLA in healthy donors (dated by TCRdb to the late 2010s). The receptor library was made with the immunoSEQ multiplex PCR assay. For the multiplex PCR, a mixture combining 60 forward primers for TCR Vbeta segments and 13 reverse primers for TCR Jbeta segments was used. Sourced from immuneACCESS, this table was stored by TCRdb with only in-frame sequences that have V and J called. A share of the clones is absent; for the studies checked, an unresolved V gene accounts for under half, and the remainder has no known explanation. In this sample the table shows 95,000 or so clones, approximately 77% of which occur a single time. Approximately 4.4% of the sample comes from the top ten. Sequenced sample: PBMCs. These receptors were collected from a woman aged 40 to 50 in good health and CMV-seronegative.

This chain connects TRBV7-8 to TRBJ1-2; unclear D gene. Trimming cost V 0 bases and J 0 bases, with 11 bases left between them. The CDR3 sequence is 16 residues long. Germline lookup yields CDR1 SGHVS and CDR2 FQNEAQ. In nucleotides, the CDR3 is TGTGCCAGCAGCTTAGCGGTGGCGGTTACTAACTATGGCTACACCTTC. Translating it yields CASSLAVAVTNYGYTF. Using reference TRBV7-8 and TRBJ1-2 for the parts outside the CDR3, the full variable domain is GAGVSQSPRYKVAKRGQDVALRCDPISGHVSLFWYQQALGQGPEFLTYFQNEAQLDKSGLPSDRFFAERPEGSVSTLKIQRTQQEDSAVYLCASSLAVAVTNYGYTFGSGTRLTVV.

This chain uses TRBV4-2 with TRBJ1-2; D ambiguous. With 0 bases removed from V and 2 bases from J, the gap between germline ends came to 13 bases. Germline V gene data show CDR1 as LGHNA and CDR2 as YNFKEQ. This CDR3 contains 16 residues. DNA for the CDR3: TGTGCCAGCAGCCAAGATTCATCAGGCAAGAACTATGGCTACACCTTC. Its protein is CASSQDSSGKNYGYTF.

The DNA of the CDR3 is TGTGCCTGGAGTTCGGGACAGGGAACCGGGGAGCTGTTTTTT. Translating it yields CAWSSGQGTGELFF. This chain links TRBV30 with TRBJ2-2, with 9 positions matching TRBD1. CDR1 and CDR2 from the germline V gene are GTSNPN and SVGIG (reference sequence). The ends lost 2 bases at V and 5 bases at J; junction bases unmatched: 3. CDR3 length equals 14 residues. The whole variable domain, filled in from reference TRBV30 and TRBJ2-2, reads SQTIHQWPATLVQPVGSPLSLECTVEGTSNPNLYWYRQAAGRGLQLLFYSVGIGQISSEVPQNLSASRPQDRQFILSSKKLLLSDSGFYLCAWSSGQGTGELFFGEGSRLTVL.

The chain has TRBV5-4 and TRBJ1-4; a weak D match, TRBD1 (5 bases). V lost 6 bases to trimming and J lost 8 bases, with 17 bases between them. CDR1 and CDR2 (germline): SGHNT, YYREEE (reference sequence). The CDR3 is 14 amino acids. CDR3 DNA: TGTGCCAGCACCAACGACAGCAAAGGGGAAAAACTGTTTTTT. Translation: CASTNDSKGEKLFF.

This clone has a single count. V usage is TRBV5-1 and J usage is TRBJ1-1; D not resolved. Germline V lookup: CDR1 SGHRS, CDR2 YFSETQ. Trimming pared 3 bases from V and 1 base from J, leaving 10 bases between. This CDR3 contains 14 residues. The CDR3 protein is CASSSRAANTEAFF. The CDR3, as DNA: TGCGCCAGCAGCTCGAGGGCGGCGAACACTGAAGCTTTCTTT.

Here the CDR3 reads CASSLDFTNYGYTF. CDR3 coding DNA: TGTGCCAGCAGCTTAGATTTCACTAACTATGGCTACACCTTC. The rearrangement links TRBV7-9 to TRBJ1-2; D gene ambiguous. CDR3 length: 14 amino acids. Germline V gene data show CDR1 as SEHNR and CDR2 as FQNEAQ (reference sequence). Trimming removed 1 base at V and 0 bases at J, with 6 bases between.

The J gene is TRBJ1-1, the V gene TRBV20-1; no firm D call. Trimming took off 5 bases at V and 10 bases at J, with 14 bases between the two ends. Germline CDR1 is DFQATT and CDR2 is SNEGSKA (reference sequence). This CDR3 comprises 11 residues. The chain's CDR3 is CSAPGPEGAFF. In DNA form, the CDR3 reads TGCAGTGCTCCCGGGCCCGAGGGAGCTTTCTTT.

V and J are TRBV14 and TRBJ2-1; 9 bases agree with TRBD1. CDR3 length: 16 residues. Germline CDR1 is SGHDN and CDR2 is FVKESK. With V trimmed by 4 bases and J by 7 bases, 11 bases remained unmatched. This chain's CDR3 is CASSLQGGQGENEQFF. The CDR3 DNA follows: TGTGCCAGCAGCCTCCAGGGGGGACAGGGCGAGAATGAGCAGTTCTTC.

This chain links TRBV6-5 with TRBJ1-1; 7 bases fit TRBD1. Germline loops: CDR1 MNHEY, CDR2 SVGAGI. The CDR3 sequence is 15 residues long. The trim removed 6 bases at V and 2 bases at J, leaving 9 bases unmatched. The CDR3 nucleotides read TGTGCCAGCAGCATTAGGGGGACAGCCAACACTGAAGCTTTCTTT. Its protein product is CASSIRGTANTEAFF.

This clone has more than one count but fewer than ten. This chain joins TRBV6-5 and TRBJ2-2, with D perhaps matching TRBD2 (7 bases). Per the germline V gene, CDR1 is MNHEY and CDR2 is SVGAGI. V gave up 8 bases and J gave up 3 bases, with 16 bases separating them. The CDR3 totals 15 residues. The CDR3 is CASGGAGEHTGELFF. The CDR3 nucleotides are TGTGCCAGCGGGGGGGCAGGGGAGCACACCGGGGAGCTGTTTTTT.

The gene calls are TRBV6-5 and TRBJ2-7; tentatively, D is TRBD1 (7 bases). Trimming removed 7 bases from V and 5 bases from J, with 15 bases in between. The CDR3 runs 13 residues. Germline V gene lookup returns CDR1 MNHEY and CDR2 SVGAGI. CDR3 DNA: TGTGCCAGCACCCCCGGAGGGGGCCACGAGCAGTACTTC. It specifies CASTPGGGHEQYF.

The gene calls are TRBV2 and TRBJ2-3; D may be TRBD2 (6 bases). The CDR3 runs to 13 residues. CDR1 is SNHLY and CDR2 is FYNNEI in the germline V gene. Trimming removed 8 bases from V and 2 bases from J, with 11 bases in between. The CDR3 sequence: CASRDFNTDTQYF. DNA for the CDR3: TGTGCCAGCCGGGACTTCAACACAGATACGCAGTATTTT.

V and J are TRBV2 and TRBJ2-2; 12 positions match TRBD1. The CDR3 totals 15 residues. Per the germline V gene, CDR1 is SNHLY and CDR2 is FYNNEI. Trimming took 5 bases from V and 7 from J; bases not matched to a gene: 5. The DNA of the CDR3 is TGTGCCAGCAGTCTGGGACAGGGGGCAGGCGGGGAGCTGTTTTTT. This translates into CASSLGQGAGGELFF.

CDR3 sequence (DNA): TGTGCCAGCAGCCGCCTAGGGACAGGGGACAATGAGCAGTTCTTC. Protein: CASSRLGTGDNEQFF. This chain joins TRBV4-2 and TRBJ2-1; 10 bases are a match to TRBD1. After removal of 4 bases from V and 5 bases from J, the junction contained 5 bases not matched to a gene. The CDR3 covers 15 residues. Germline V gene lookup returns CDR1 LGHNA and CDR2 YNFKEQ.

In its sample, this clone ranks as medium-sized (0.01 to 0.1%). The chain recombines TRBV18 with TRBJ1-5; D is uncertain. The CDR3 has 15 amino acids. Germline V CDR1 and CDR2: KGHSH, LQKENI. V lost 4 bases and J lost 2, with 12 bases in between. The CDR3 sequence is CASSLLGRGNQPQHF. The CDR3 DNA is TGTGCCAGCTCACTGTTAGGCCGGGGCAATCAGCCCCAGCATTTT.

The chain combines TRBV5-1 with TRBJ2-7, with TRBD1 matching over 9 bases. This CDR3 is built from 15 residues. Looked up from germline, CDR1 is SGHRS and CDR2 is YFSETQ. J was trimmed by 4 bases and V by 4 bases; bases with no gene match: 9. Here the CDR3 reads CASSGTGTGFYEQYF. CDR3 nucleotide sequence: TGCGCCAGCAGCGGAACCGGGACAGGGTTTTACGAGCAGTACTTC.

A note on this clone: In this CDR3 the conserved last residue, phenylalanine or tryptophan, is missing, so a read error is likely. The chain carries TRBV6-5 and TRBJ1-2; no reliable D call. Deletions cut 1 base from V and 4 bases from J, with 7 bases between. Germline V gene sequence: CDR1 MNHEY, CDR2 SVGAGI. This CDR3 has 13 residues. In DNA, the CDR3 is TGTGCCAGCAGTTACTTGGGCAGCTATGGCTACACCGTC. Protein: CASSYLGSYGYTV.

This CDR3 reads CASSHSSTDTQYF. The CDR3 DNA sequence: TGTGCCAGCAGTCACTCTAGCACAGATACGCAGTATTTT. V is TRBV4-2 and J is TRBJ2-3; D gene uncertain. Looked up from germline, CDR1 is LGHNA and CDR2 is YNFKEQ. Trimming left V 6 bases short and J 0 bases short, with 7 bases between. This CDR3 spans 13 amino acids.

The chain has TRBV6-1 and TRBJ1-1, with a tentative D call TRBD1 (5 bases). Germline CDR1 reads MNHNS; CDR2 reads SASEGT. The CDR3 contains 13 residues. Trimming pared 7 bases from V and 13 bases from J, leaving 22 bases between. The CDR3 bases are TGTGCCAGCACCAGGGTGGCGCAGGGTAAAATTTTCTTT. It specifies CASTRVAQGKIFF.

The genes are TRBV15 and TRBJ1-5, with TRBD1 identical over 10 bases. The germline V gene encodes CDR1 LNHNV and CDR2 YYDKDF (reference sequence). The CDR3 runs to 16 residues. Trimming removed 2 bases from V and 4 bases from J; junction bases left unmatched: 5. The CDR3 DNA follows: TGTGCCACCAGCAGAAGGGACAGGGGAGGGAATCAGCCCCAGCATTTT. Its protein is CATSRRDRGGNQPQHF.